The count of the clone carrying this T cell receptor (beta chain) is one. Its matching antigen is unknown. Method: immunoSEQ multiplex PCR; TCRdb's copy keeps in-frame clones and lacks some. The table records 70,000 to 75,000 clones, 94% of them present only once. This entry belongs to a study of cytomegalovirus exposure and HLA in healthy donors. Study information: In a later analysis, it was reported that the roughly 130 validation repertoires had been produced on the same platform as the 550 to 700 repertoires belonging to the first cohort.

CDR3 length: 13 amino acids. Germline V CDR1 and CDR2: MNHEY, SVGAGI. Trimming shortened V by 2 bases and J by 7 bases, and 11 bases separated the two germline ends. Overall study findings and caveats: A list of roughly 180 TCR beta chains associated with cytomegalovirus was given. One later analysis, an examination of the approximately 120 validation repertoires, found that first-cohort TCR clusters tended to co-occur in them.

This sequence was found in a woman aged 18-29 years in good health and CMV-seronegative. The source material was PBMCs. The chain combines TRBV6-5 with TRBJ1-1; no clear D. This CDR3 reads CASSYALGSEAFF. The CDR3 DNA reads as TGTGCCAGCAGTTACGCGCTGGGCAGTGAAGCTTTCTTT.